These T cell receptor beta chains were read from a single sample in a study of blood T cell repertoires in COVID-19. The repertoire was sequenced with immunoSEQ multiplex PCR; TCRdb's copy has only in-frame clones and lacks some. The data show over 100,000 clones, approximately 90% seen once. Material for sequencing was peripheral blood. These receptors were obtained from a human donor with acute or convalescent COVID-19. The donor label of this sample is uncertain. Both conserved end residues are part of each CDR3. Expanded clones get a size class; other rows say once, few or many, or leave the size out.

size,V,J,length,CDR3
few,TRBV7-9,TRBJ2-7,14,CASSSGLAGEMQYF
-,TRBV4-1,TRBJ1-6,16,CASSQEGLTPNSPLHF
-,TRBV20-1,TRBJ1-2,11,CSASTSGTYTF
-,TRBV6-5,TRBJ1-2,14,CASSPGQAFYGYTF
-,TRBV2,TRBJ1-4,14,CASSESGGRGKLFF
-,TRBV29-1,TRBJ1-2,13,CSVVGQTNYGYTF
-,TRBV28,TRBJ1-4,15,CASSYTGGHNEKLFF
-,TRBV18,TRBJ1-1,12,CASSGVFTEAFF
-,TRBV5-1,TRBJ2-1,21,CASSVSRPQGARSPPYNEQFF
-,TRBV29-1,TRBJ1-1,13,CSVQKDRGTEAFF
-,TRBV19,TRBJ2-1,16,CASSIVLAVPYNEQFF
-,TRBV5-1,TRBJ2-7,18,CASRQSRTTGPRVYEQYF
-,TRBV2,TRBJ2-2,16,CASSASGGANTGELFF
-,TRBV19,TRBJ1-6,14,CASSEQGARSPLHF
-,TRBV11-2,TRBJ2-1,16,CASSLARLAGVNEQFF
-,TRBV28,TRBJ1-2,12,CASSSTTDGYTF
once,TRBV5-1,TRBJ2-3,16,CASSVLDRGAEGTQYF
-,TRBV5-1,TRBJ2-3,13,CASSLDYTDTQYF
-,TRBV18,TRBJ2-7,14,CASAQGHHGYEQYF
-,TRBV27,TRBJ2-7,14,CASSLSPNSYEQYF
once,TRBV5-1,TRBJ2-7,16,CASSSAGTGGAGEQYF
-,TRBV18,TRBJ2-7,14,CASSSQGRTYEQYF
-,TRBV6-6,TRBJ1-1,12,CASSYRAGEAFF
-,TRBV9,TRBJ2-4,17,CASSVSSGQGIRNIQYF
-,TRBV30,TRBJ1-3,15,CAWEGQGNSGNTIYF